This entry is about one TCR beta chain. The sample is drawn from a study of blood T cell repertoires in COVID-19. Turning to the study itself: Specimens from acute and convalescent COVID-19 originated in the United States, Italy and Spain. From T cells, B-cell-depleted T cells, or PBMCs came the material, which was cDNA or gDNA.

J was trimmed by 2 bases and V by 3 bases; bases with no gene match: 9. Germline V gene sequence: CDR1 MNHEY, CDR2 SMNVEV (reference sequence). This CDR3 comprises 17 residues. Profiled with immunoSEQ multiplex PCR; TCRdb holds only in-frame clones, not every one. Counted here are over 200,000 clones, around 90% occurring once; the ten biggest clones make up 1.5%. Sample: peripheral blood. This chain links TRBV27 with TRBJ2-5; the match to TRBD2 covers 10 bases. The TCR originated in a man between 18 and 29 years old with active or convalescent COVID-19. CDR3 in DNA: TGTGCCAGCAGTTTGGGGTGGACTAGCGGAAAACAAGAGACCCAGTACTTC. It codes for CASSLGWTSGKQETQYF.